The clone carrying this T cell receptor beta chain came up a few times. This entry is derived from a study of T-cell memory formation after mild COVID-19. Looking at the study overall: For the most part, TCR clusters were specific to one donor.

TCRdb re-analysed the 5' RACE reads in MiXCR, keeping a single row per CDR3 protein. This table has roughly 120,000 distinct CDR3 sequences, about 16% appearing once. CDR3 size: 16 residues. V lost 4 bases to trimming and J lost 3 bases; unmatched junction nucleotides: 10. Germline CDR1 is MGHDK and CDR2 is SYGVNS. The specimen sequenced was PBMCs or a T cell subset sorted from them (not recorded which). The clonotype originates from an adult woman who had mild COVID-19 (a few samples of this study predate the infection). Cell type and time point are not known. The V gene is TRBV25-1, the J gene TRBJ2-5; 8 bases are shared with TRBD1. This CDR3 is CASSAYQGALKETQYF. CDR3 coding DNA: TGTGCCAGCAGTGCCTACCAGGGGGCACTCAAAGAGACCCAGTACTTC.